A selection of T cell receptor beta chains follows, all from one sample in a study of T cells after yellow fever vaccination. Each CDR3 protein is one row after TCRdb ran MiXCR on the 5' RACE reads. This sample carries about 340,000 distinct CDR3 sequences, 3.5% to 4.5% of them seen once, and the ten largest clones take 20% to 30%. The starting material was PBMCs, obtained 5 days after the yellow fever booster vaccination. The receptors originated from a man between 18 and 29 years old who received the YFV17D yellow fever vaccine. CDR3s include the opening cysteine and the closing phenylalanine or tryptophan. The D gene is left open where the match is weak. Part of the rows lack a size; the others show once, few, many or a class for expanded clones.

>many|TRBV5-1|TRBJ2-4|TRBD1
TGCGCCAGCAGCTGGGGGGACAGGGCCCTAGCCAAAAACATTCAGTACTTC
CASSWGDRALAKNIQYF
>.|TRBV6-6|TRBJ2-2|.
TGTGCCAGCAGCCAGACAGGCACCGGGGAGCTGTTTTTT
CASSQTGTGELFF
>many|TRBV7-9|TRBJ2-2|.
TGTGCCAGCAGCTTAGTGGGCACCACCGGGGAGCTGTTTTTT
CASSLVGTTGELFF
>few|TRBV4-1|TRBJ1-1|.
TGCGCCAGCAGCCGGCGGCCTGACTCAGGTGCTGAAGCTTTCTTT
CASSRRPDSGAEAFF
>.|TRBV20-1|TRBJ2-3|TRBD2
TGCAGTGCCCAAGAGCTACTAGCGGGGGTTGTCACAGATACGCAGTATTTT
CSAQELLAGVVTDTQYF
>.|TRBV4-2|TRBJ2-1|.
TGTGCCAGCGGCCCCGAGGGACGCCACTATGAGCAGTTCTTC
CASGPEGRHYEQFF
>few|TRBV4-2|TRBJ1-6|TRBD1
TGTGCCAGCAGCCAAGAGGGGGGCGGGACAGTTAATTCACCCCTCCACTTT
CASSQEGGGTVNSPLHF
>few|TRBV7-3|TRBJ2-5|TRBD2
TGTGCCAGCAGCCTCGCTAGCGGGGGGGGGCAAGAGACCCAGTACTTC
CASSLASGGGQETQYF
>many|TRBV11-3|TRBJ2-1|TRBD2
TGTGCCAGCAGCTTTAGCGGGGGGGCCGAAGATGAGCAGTTCTTC
CASSFSGGAEDEQFF
>few|TRBV3-1|TRBJ2-3|.
TGTGCCAGCAGCCCGACAGGTGATTTCACAGATACGCAGTATTTT
CASSPTGDFTDTQYF
>.|TRBV11-2|TRBJ1-1|.
TGTGCCAGCAGCTTAGGAAGTAGCAGGAGGAACACTGAAGCTTTCTTT
CASSLGSSRRNTEAFF
>many|TRBV4-3|TRBJ2-2|TRBD1
TGCGCCAGCAGCTACACAGGGGGCACCGGGGAGCTGTTTTTT
CASSYTGGTGELFF
>.|TRBV7-2|TRBJ2-1|.
TGTGCCAGCACCCGAGGCTTACAGGGAGGCAATGAGCAGTTCTTC
CASTRGLQGGNEQFF
>few|TRBV24-1|TRBJ1-1|.
TGTGCCACCAGGGAGAGTGGGAACACTGAAGCTTTCTTT
CATRESGNTEAFF
>many|TRBV5-5|TRBJ2-1|TRBD1
TGTGCCAGCAGCTTGGATGACAGGGTCAATGAGCAGTTCTTC
CASSLDDRVNEQFF
>few|TRBV20-1|TRBJ2-1|TRBD2
TGCAGTGCTAGGCCAACTAGCGGATACTACAATGAGCAGTTCTTC
CSARPTSGYYNEQFF
>many|TRBV7-2|TRBJ2-7|TRBD1
TGTGCCAGCAGTTTGTCAGGGGGATACGAGCAGTACTTC
CASSLSGGYEQYF